This T cell receptor beta chain was profiled in a study of blood T cell repertoires in COVID-19. Participant reports of clinical history set cohort assignment. Some clones are missing from TCRdb's copy, which holds only in-frame ones; the method was immunoSEQ multiplex PCR. There are 200,000 or so clones in the sample; roughly nine tenths occur only once, and 11% lies in the top ten. Germline-derived CDR1 and CDR2 are MNHNS and SASEGT. This CDR3 comprises 11 residues. Between the trimmed V and J ends, which lost 1 base and 12 bases, there was a span of 9 bases. This clone was seen many times. The sequenced sample was PBMCs or T cells enriched from blood (not recorded which). This sequence was found in a man under 40 who had recovered from COVID-19. This sequence joins TRBV6-1 and TRBJ1-1; a possible D gene is TRBD1 (5 bases). CDR3 bases: TGTGCCAGCAGTGAAGTTGGGGGGACTTTCTTT. Protein: CASSEVGGTFF.